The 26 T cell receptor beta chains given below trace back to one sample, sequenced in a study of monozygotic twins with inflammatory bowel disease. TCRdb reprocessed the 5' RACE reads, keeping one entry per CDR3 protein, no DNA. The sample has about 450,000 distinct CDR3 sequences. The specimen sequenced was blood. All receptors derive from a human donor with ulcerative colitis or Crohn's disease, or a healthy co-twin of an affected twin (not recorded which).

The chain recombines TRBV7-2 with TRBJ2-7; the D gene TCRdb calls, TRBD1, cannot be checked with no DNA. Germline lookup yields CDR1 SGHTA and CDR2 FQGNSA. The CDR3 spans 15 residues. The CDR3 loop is CASSSGTASSYEQYF.

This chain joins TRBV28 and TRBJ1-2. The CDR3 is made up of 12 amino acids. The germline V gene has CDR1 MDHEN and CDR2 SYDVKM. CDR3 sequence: CASSLEYYGYTF.

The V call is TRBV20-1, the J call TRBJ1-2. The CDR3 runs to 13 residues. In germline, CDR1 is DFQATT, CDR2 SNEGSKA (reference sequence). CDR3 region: CSASGGSLYGYTF.

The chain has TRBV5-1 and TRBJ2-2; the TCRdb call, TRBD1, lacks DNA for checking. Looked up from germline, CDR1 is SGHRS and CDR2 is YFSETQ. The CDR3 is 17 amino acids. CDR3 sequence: CASSLAPGQGRTGELFF.

This CDR3 reads CASSRELASDEQFF. The genes are TRBV5-4 and TRBJ2-1; TCRdb reports TRBD2, a call that lacks DNA to check it against. Germline values: CDR1 SGHNT, CDR2 YYREEE (reference sequence). The CDR3 contains 14 residues. Combining the CDR3 with reference TRBV5-4 and TRBJ2-1 gives the whole variable domain ETGVTQSPTHLIKTRGQQVTLRCSSQSGHNTVSWYQQALGQGPQFIFQYYREEENGRGNFPPRFSGLQFPNYSSELNVNALELDDSALYLCASSRELASDEQFFGPGTRLTVL.

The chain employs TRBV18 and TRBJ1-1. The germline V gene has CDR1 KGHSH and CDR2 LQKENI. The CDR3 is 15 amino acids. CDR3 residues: CASSPTVGSNTEAFF.

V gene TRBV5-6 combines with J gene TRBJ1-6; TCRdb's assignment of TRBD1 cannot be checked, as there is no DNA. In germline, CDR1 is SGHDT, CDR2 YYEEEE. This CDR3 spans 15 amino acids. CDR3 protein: CASSLVRADNSPLHF. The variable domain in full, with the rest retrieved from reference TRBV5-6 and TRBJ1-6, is DAGVTQSPTHLIKTRGQQVTLRCSPKSGHDTVSWYQQALGQGPQFIFQYYEEEERQRGNFPDRFSGHQFPNYSSELNVNALLLGDSALYLCASSLVRADNSPLHFGNGTRLTVT.

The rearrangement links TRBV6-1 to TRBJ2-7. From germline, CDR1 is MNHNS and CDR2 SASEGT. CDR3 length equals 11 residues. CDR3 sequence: CASTLSYEQYF.

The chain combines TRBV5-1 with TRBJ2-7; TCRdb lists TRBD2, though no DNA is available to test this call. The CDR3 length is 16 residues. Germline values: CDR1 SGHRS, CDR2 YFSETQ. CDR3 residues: CASSLEGIAGSYEQYF. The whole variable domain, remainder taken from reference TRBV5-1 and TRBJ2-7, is KAGVTQTPRYLIKTRGQQVTLSCSPISGHRSVSWYQQTPGQGLQFLFEYFSETQRNKGNFPGRFSGRQFSNSRSEMNVSTLELGDSALYLCASSLEGIAGSYEQYFGPGTRLTVT.

The CDR3 region is CSVDQTGGREQFF. V and J are TRBV29-1 and TRBJ2-1; TCRdb lists TRBD1, though no DNA is available to test this call. Per germline, CDR1 SQVTM and CDR2 ANQGSEA. This CDR3 has 13 residues.

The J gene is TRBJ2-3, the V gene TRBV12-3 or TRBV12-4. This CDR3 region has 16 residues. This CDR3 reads CASSLGINLVTDTQYF.

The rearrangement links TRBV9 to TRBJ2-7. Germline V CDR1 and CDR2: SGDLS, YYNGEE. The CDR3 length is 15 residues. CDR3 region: CASSVSIVGIDEQYF.

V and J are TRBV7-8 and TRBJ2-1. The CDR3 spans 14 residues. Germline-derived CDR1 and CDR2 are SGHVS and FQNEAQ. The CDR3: CASSQLLSYNEQFF.

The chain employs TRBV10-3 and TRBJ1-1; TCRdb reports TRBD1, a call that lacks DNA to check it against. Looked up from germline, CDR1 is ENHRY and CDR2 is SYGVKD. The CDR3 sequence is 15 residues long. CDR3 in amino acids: CAISESRGGGTEAFF.

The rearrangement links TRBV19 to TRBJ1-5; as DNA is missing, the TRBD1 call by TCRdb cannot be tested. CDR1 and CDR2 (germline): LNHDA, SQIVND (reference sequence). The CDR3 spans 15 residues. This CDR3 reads CASSAQGARNQPQHF.

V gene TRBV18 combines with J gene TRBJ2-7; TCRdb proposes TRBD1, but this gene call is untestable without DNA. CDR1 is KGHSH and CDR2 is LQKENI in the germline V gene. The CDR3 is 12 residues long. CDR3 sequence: CACSPSGYEQYF. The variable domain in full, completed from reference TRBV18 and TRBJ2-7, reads NAGVMQNPRHLVRRRGQEARLRCSPMKGHSHVYWYRQLPEEGLKFMVYLQKENIIDESGMPKERFSAEFPKEGPSILRIQQVVRGDSAAYFCACSPSGYEQYFGPGTRLTVT.

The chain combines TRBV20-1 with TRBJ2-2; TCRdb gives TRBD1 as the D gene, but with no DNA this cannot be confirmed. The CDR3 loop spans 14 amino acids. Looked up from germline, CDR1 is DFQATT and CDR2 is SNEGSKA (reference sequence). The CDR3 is CSARWGSNTGELFF.

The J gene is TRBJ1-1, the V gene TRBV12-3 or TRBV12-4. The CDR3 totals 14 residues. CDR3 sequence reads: CASSLGAGPTEAFF.

This CDR3 is CASSLVIGRAYEQYF. This chain joins TRBV7-2 and TRBJ2-7. The CDR3 covers 15 residues. Looked up from germline, CDR1 is SGHTA and CDR2 is FQGNSA.

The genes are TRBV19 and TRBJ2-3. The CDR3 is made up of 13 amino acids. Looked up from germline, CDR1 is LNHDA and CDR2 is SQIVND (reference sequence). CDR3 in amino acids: CASRPQSTDTQYF.

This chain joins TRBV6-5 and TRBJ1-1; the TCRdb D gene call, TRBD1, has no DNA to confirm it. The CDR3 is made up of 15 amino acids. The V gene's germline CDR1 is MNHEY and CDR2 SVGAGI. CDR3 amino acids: CASSSAGTGVTEAFF.

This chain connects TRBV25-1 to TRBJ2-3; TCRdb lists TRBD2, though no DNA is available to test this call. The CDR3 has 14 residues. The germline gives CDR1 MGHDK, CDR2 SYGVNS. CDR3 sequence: CASKRASGGDTQYF.

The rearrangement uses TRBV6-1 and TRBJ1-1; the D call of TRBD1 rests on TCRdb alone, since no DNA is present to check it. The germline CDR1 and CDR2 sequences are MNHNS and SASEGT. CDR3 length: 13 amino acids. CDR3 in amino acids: CASSDLRGVEAFF.

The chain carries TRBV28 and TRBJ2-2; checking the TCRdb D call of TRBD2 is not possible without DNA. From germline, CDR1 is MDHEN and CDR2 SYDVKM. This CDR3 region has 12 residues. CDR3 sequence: CASSGGSRELFF.

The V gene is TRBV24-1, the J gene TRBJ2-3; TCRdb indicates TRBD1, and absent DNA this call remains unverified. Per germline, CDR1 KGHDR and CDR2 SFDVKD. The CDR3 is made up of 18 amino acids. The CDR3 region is CATSDPGVLKGVSDTQYF.

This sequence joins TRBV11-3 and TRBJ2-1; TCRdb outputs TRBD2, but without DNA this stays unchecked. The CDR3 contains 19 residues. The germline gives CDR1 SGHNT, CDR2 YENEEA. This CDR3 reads CASSLVASKLSGAYNEQFF. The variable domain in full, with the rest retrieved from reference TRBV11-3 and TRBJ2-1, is EAGVVQSPRYKIIEKKQPVAFWCNPISGHNTLYWYLQNLGQGPELLIRYENEEAVDDSQLPKDRFSAERLKGVDSTLKIQPAELGDSAVYLCASSLVASKLSGAYNEQFFGPGTRLTVL.